The following is a T cell receptor (beta chain) sequence with its context. This clonotype occurred many times. Its antigen specificity is not known. One base away there is no much larger clone; base qualities are not given. Trimmed from V: 6 bases; trimmed from J: 4 bases; junction bases lacking a gene match: 8. CDR1 and CDR2, looked up from the germline V gene, are MNHEY and SVGEGT. The CDR3 runs 14 amino acids, cysteine and phenylalanine included. The read is trimmed to its CDR3 DNA, 42 bases read in frame from base 1. The TCR beta CDR3 regions were amplified from the RNA transcripts. The TCR CDR3 was subjected to a first round of RT-PCR using the HTBI primer set and the Qiagen OneStep RT-PCR kit. Libraries were constructed in a second round of multiplex PCR, after which size selection and purification were performed. Paired-end sequencing of the libraries was performed with 100 bp reads on an Illumina HiSeq2000. On the authors' methods: SOAPnuke was used to process the raw data, with reads discarded if the reads contained adapters or uncalled bases, had a mean Phred below 15, or lacked an exact constant-primer or identifier match. High-quality paired reads were merged using COPE v1.2.5, and each unique nucleotide sequence was defined as a clonotype. Clonotypes were aligned to IMGT TRBV, TRBD and TRBJ reference segments using MiTCR v1.1. Only V-J combinations with frequency above 0.0001, covering roughly 99% of repertoires, were analysed. The TCS score was defined as F50 (clonal expansion) divided by E x V (chaos), with BLOSUM62-based TCRdist calculated between CDR3 peptides within each V-J. Welch's t-statistics and random forest reduced approximately 520 V-J features to fewer than 15, which were used in a naive Bayes classifier (R e1071). The public reads were quality trimmed at Q25 with fastp and then assembled into clones with MiXCR by TCRdb, keeping productive beta chains. Here each entry gathers all rows of one CDR3 protein and keeps the most common genes and DNA. The V and J calls come from TCRdb's annotation, not from the publication. The sample table lists 250,000 to 300,000 distinct CDR3 sequences, 13% of them with a count of one. Of the sample, roughly 7.5% is held by the ten largest clones.

This sample is drawn from a study of T cells in Graves' hyperthyroidism and ophthalmopathy (dated by TCRdb to about 2019). About the full investigation: Peripheral blood samples were taken at the time of initial diagnosis, prior to any treatment. A discovery cohort of around 100 patients, about 40 with Graves' ophthalmopathy and roughly 59 with stable Graves' hyperthyroidism, was used to find distinguishing TCR V-J signatures. An independent validation cohort of under 20 hyperthyroidism patients and roughly 16 patients who later progressed to ophthalmopathy tested prospective prediction of ophthalmopathy. The 95 to 100 discovery patients were randomly split 7:3 into training and test sets. In six Graves' hyperthyroidism patients, the study also compared T-cell repertoires from thyroid tissue with T-cell repertoires from blood. After blood sampling, hyperthyroidism patients were treated with methimazole at a starting dose of 30 mg daily, and ophthalmopathy patients were treated with high-dose intravenous methylprednisolone. According to the paper, TCR Vbeta CDR3 sequencing was carried out on 135 peripheral blood samples, which came from 40 to 45 ophthalmopathy, about 75 hyperthyroidism and approximately 17 progressor patients. The full study reports these points: Sample size was not statistically predetermined, and investigators were not blinded to group allocation. Most expanded thyroid clonotypes (frequency above 0.001) were also detected in blood, a finding suggesting that blood repertoires may reflect thyroid immune responses. Ophthalmopathy was separated from stable hyperthyroidism by a 13 V-J signature model, with 87.88% sensitivity and about 84% specificity obtained in cross-validation and 80%/75% obtained in testing. In validation, the model predicted progression to ophthalmopathy with 55% to 71% sensitivity and over 72% specificity, a median of about 6 months before onset.

Hyperthyroidism patients were newly diagnosed, with disease duration under 2 months, and aged 18 to 65 years. The study excluded patients with uncontrolled infections, other autoimmune diseases, pregnancy or lactation. Diagnoses were established on the basis of clinical symptoms, serum thyroxine and TRAb, thyroid ultrasound, and orbital computed tomography. Blood from progressor patients was drawn when they were first diagnosed with hyperthyroidism, before any ophthalmopathy symptoms appeared. PBMCs were separated from approximately 10 ml of fresh peripheral blood using Ficoll-Paque density gradient centrifugation. Progressor patients were first diagnosed with Graves' hyperthyroidism and then developed ophthalmopathy during follow-up. Trizol reagent was used to extract total RNA, and RNA quality was then checked on an Agilent 2100 Bioanalyzer.

Sequencing used blood. This TCR was sampled from a woman between 25 and 40 years old with Graves' hyperthyroidism that later progressed to Graves' ophthalmopathy. The V gene is TRBV6-2 or TRBV6-3 and the J gene is TRBJ2-5, with 7 bases in between that match TRBD2. The CDR3 protein: CASSLLQRGETQYF. The nucleotides are TGTGCCAGCAGCCTACTTCAGCGGGGAGAGACCCAGTACTTC.